The 11 T cell receptor beta chains given below trace back to one sample, sequenced in a study of blood T cell repertoires in COVID-19. Using immunoSEQ multiplex PCR, the repertoire was profiled, and TCRdb retains in-frame clones only, with some absent. This table has some 130,000 clones, approximately 74% appearing once. Sequencing was done on a sample of peripheral blood. These receptors were obtained from a woman aged 70-85 years with acute or convalescent COVID-19.

The chain employs TRBV18 and TRBJ1-5, with 7 bases matching TRBD1. J lost 6 bases, V lost 4 bases, and 3 bases had no gene match. This CDR3 has 13 residues. Germline CDR1 KGHSH, CDR2 LQKENI. The CDR3 DNA is TGTGCCAGCTCACGCGACAGGGTTCAGCCCCAGCATTTT. Translating it yields CASSRDRVQPQHF.

This clone was detected a few times. The chain recombines TRBV27 with TRBJ1-1; weak D call: TRBD1 (6 bases). CDR1 and CDR2 (germline): MNHEY, SMNVEV (reference sequence). Between the trimmed V and J ends, which lost 0 bases and 2 bases, there was a span of 10 bases. The CDR3 spans 15 residues. Here the CDR3 reads CASSLSAGDNTEAFF. In DNA form, the CDR3 reads TGTGCCAGCAGTTTATCGGCAGGGGACAACACTGAAGCTTTCTTT.

The chain has TRBV5-5 and TRBJ2-5, with 11 nucleotides matching TRBD1. V trimming: 4 bases; J trimming: 0 bases; junction bases outside the gene matches: 8. This CDR3 has 17 amino acids. Germline assignment: CDR1 SGHKS and CDR2 YYEKEE (reference sequence). This chain's CDR3 is CASSPGQGDLYQETQYF. The CDR3 DNA reads as TGTGCCAGCAGCCCGGGACAGGGGGACTTGTACCAAGAGACCCAGTACTTC.

The V gene is TRBV5-6, the J gene TRBJ1-6; possible D gene TRBD1, 6 bases. In germline, CDR1 is SGHDT, CDR2 YYEEEE. There are 16 residues in the CDR3. V was clipped by 0 bases and J by 2 bases, with 9 bases between them. CDR3 nucleotides: TGTGCCAGCAGCTTGGCCAGGGGTACCTATAATTCACCCCTCCACTTT. Translated: CASSLARGTYNSPLHF.

This rearrangement joins TRBV6-5 to TRBJ2-7, with TRBD2 identical over 14 bases. The germline CDR1 and CDR2 sequences are MNHEY and SVGAGI. The CDR3 loop spans 15 amino acids. Losses at the gene ends were 7 bases for V and 1 base for J; bases not matched to a gene: 3. CDR3 amino acids: CASTWTSGGSYEQYF. DNA for the CDR3: TGTGCCAGCACCTGGACTAGCGGGGGGTCCTACGAGCAGTACTTC.

The chain joins TRBV10-3 to TRBJ1-1, with 9 bases aligning to TRBD1. The V gene end was trimmed by 3 bases and the J gene end by 7 bases; junction bases not matched to a gene: 9. Germline values: CDR1 ENHRY, CDR2 SYGVKD. The CDR3 spans 15 residues. CDR3 bases: TGTGCCATCAGTGAAGTTAACAGGGGGCGCGTTGAAGCTTTCTTT. Residues: CAISEVNRGRVEAFF.

The rearrangement links TRBV7-3 to TRBJ2-2; D might be TRBD2 (5 bases). Germline V lookup: CDR1 SGHTA, CDR2 FQGTGA. V lost 5 bases to trimming and J lost 5 bases, with 9 bases between them. The CDR3 length is 13 residues. The CDR3, as DNA: TGTGCCAGCAGCAAGGGAGTTACCGGGGAGCTGTTTTTT. Protein: CASSKGVTGELFF.

The V and J genes are TRBV6-5 and TRBJ1-1, with TRBD1 matching over 7 bases. The V segment lost 2 bases and the J segment 5 bases; nucleotides outside the gene matches: 2. In germline, CDR1 is MNHEY, CDR2 SVGAGI. The CDR3 runs 13 residues. The DNA for the CDR3 is TGTGCCAGCAGTTACCGGACAGGTACTGAAGCTTTCTTT. Amino acid sequence: CASSYRTGTEAFF.

As for this clone: One end of the junction does not line up with germline, which may come from a read error. For the CDR3, the DNA is TGTGCCAGCAGCCAAGAGCCTAGCGGTTCCTACGGGCAGTACTTC. Its translation: CASSQEPSGSYGQYF. V gene TRBV4-2 combines with J gene TRBJ2-7; 7 bases match TRBD2. Germline V gives CDR1 LGHNA, CDR2 YNFKEQ. The CDR3 consists of 15 residues.

This clone turned up a few times. The genes are TRBV30 and TRBJ1-1; weak D call: TRBD1 (5 bases). This CDR3 has 12 amino acids. The germline V and J ends were trimmed by 3 bases and 9 bases, with 14 bases remaining between them. The germline V gene has CDR1 GTSNPN and CDR2 SVGIG (reference sequence). The CDR3 is CAWSSWGGQAFF. The CDR3 nucleotides read TGTGCCTGGAGCAGCTGGGGGGGTCAAGCTTTCTTT.

The chain is built from TRBV28 and TRBJ2-3; 9 bases agree with TRBD2. The length of the CDR3 is 15 residues. Unmatched junction bases numbered 8, after V lost 3 bases and J lost 7 bases. The germline CDR1 and CDR2 sequences are MDHEN and SYDVKM. CDR3 region: CASSFLREGLNTQYF. CDR3 DNA: TGTGCCAGCAGTTTCCTGCGGGAGGGCCTCAATACGCAGTATTTT.